This T cell receptor beta chain came from a study of blood T cell repertoires in COVID-19. Across the whole study: COVID-19 samples from acute and convalescent phases originated in the United States, Italy and Spain. Sources were T cells, B-cell-depleted T cells, or PBMCs; the material itself was cDNA or gDNA.

Trimming pared 3 bases from V and 1 base from J, leaving 7 bases between. The germline V gene encodes CDR1 KGHSH and CDR2 LQKENI. This CDR3 contains 14 residues. In this sample, this clone turned up a few times. In the authors' workflow: Nucleated cell counts were estimated from reference gene primer amplification. TCRdb's copy holds only in-frame clones and misses some; the assay was immunoSEQ multiplex PCR. The DNA was the basis for D and trimming; V, J and clone size are from that table. The repertoire holds tens of thousands of clones, with 80% to 85% as singletons. Sequenced: peripheral blood. This chain uses TRBV18 with TRBJ1-3; no definite D call. This TCR was recovered from a human donor with acute or convalescent COVID-19. The donor label of this sample is uncertain. The CDR3 bases are TGTGCCAGCTCACCCCAGGATTCTGGAAACACCATATATTTT. Translated, it gives CASSPQDSGNTIYF.